These 25 T cell receptor beta chains were sequenced from one sample in a study of shared clonotypes between healthy human individuals (dated by TCRdb to about 2020). CD8 naive samples consisted of CD45RO-negative cells that were positively selected for CCR7, yielding a CD45RA+CCR7+ population without TemRA cells. Library creation used the immunoSEQ multiplex PCR assay. What TCRdb holds here is the immuneACCESS table cut down to in-frame rearrangements. Part of the clones is not present; checked against another copy, under half of the missing clones reflect an unresolved V gene, and the others are unexplained. In this sample the table shows over 800,000 clones, roughly 92% of which occur a single time. The ten largest clones take up approximately 25% of the sample. Sequencing was done on a sample of naive CD8+ T cells sorted from blood. Explained via the paper, the cell subset or site label denotes: CD45RA+CCR7+. The receptors here all came from a man aged 25-40 years in good health.

V and J are TRBV5-8 and TRBJ1-5; TRBD1 matches at 7 bases. Germline lookup yields CDR1 SGHTS and CDR2 YDEGEE. The CDR3 is 16 residues long. V shed 1 base, J shed 3 bases, and the junction held 7 bases outside the gene matches. The CDR3 protein is CASSLNQDRTNQPQHF. The CDR3 DNA sequence: TGTGCCAGCAGCTTGAACCAGGACAGGACCAATCAGCCCCAGCATTTT.

The rearrangement uses TRBV5-1 and TRBJ2-7; D gene unclear. Germline CDR1 SGHRS, CDR2 YFSETQ. The V end was cut by 0 bases, the J end by 2 bases, with 12 bases between. This CDR3 is built from 15 residues. This CDR3 is CASSLESASAYEQYF. For the CDR3, the DNA is TGCGCCAGCAGCTTGGAGTCGGCCAGCGCCTACGAGCAGTACTTC. Full variable domain (remainder filled in from reference TRBV5-1 and TRBJ2-7): KAGVTQTPRYLIKTRGQQVTLSCSPISGHRSVSWYQQTPGQGLQFLFEYFSETQRNKGNFPGRFSGRQFSNSRSEMNVSTLELGDSALYLCASSLESASAYEQYFGPGTRLTVT.

This chain joins TRBV29-1 and TRBJ2-5; TRBD2 matches 7 bases. The CDR3 spans 12 residues. V trimming: 3 bases; J trimming: 2 bases; junction bases outside the gene matches: 0. The germline gives CDR1 SQVTM, CDR2 ANQGSEA. The CDR3 is CSVEGGQETQYF. CDR3 coding DNA: TGCAGCGTTGAGGGGGGGCAAGAGACCCAGTACTTC.

The rearrangement links TRBV27 to TRBJ2-7; D is possibly TRBD2 (6 bases). From germline, CDR1 is MNHEY and CDR2 SMNVEV (reference sequence). The CDR3 spans 16 residues. V was cut by 3 bases and J by 2 bases, with 17 bases left in between. The CDR3 sequence: CASSLGGAAGPYEQYF. Here the CDR3 DNA reads TGTGCCAGCAGTTTGGGTGGGGCAGCGGGTCCCTACGAGCAGTACTTC.

On this clone: The sample carries other DNA sequences with the same CDR3. This chain uses TRBV27 with TRBJ2-7; D may be TRBD1 (6 bases). The germline V gene has CDR1 MNHEY and CDR2 SMNVEV (reference sequence). V shed 5 bases and J shed 4 bases, with 9 bases lying between them. The CDR3 has 12 residues. This chain's CDR3 is CASSPTGYEQYF. CDR3 sequence (DNA): TGTGCCAGCAGTCCCACAGGGTACGAGCAGTACTTC.

The chain uses TRBV30 and TRBJ1-2, with 7 bases that match TRBD1. Germline assignment: CDR1 GTSNPN and CDR2 SVGIG (reference sequence). Trimming at V came to 7 bases and at J to 4 bases, leaving 9 bases not matched to a gene. This CDR3 is 13 amino acids long. The DNA for the CDR3 is TGTGCCTTCGACCCGGGACAGAGCTATGGCTACACCTTC. This gives the protein CAFDPGQSYGYTF.

The rearrangement joins TRBV25-1 to TRBJ2-5, with 10 bases fitting TRBD2. Germline values: CDR1 MGHDK, CDR2 SYGVNS. Trimming removed 2 bases from V and 5 bases from J; junction bases left unmatched: 8. This CDR3 is built from 16 residues. The CDR3 reads CASSELAGEAGETQYF. CDR3 bases: TGTGCCAGCAGTGAACTAGCGGGAGAGGCCGGTGAGACCCAGTACTTC.

The CDR3 protein is CASSLSALNQPQHF. The CDR3 DNA follows: TGTGCCAGCAGTTTGTCGGCTCTCAATCAGCCCCAGCATTTT. This chain connects TRBV27 to TRBJ1-5; D not certain. The germline CDR1 and CDR2 sequences are MNHEY and SMNVEV (reference sequence). CDR3 length: 14 residues. Trimming took 3 bases from V and 3 from J, leaving 9 bases between them.

For this clone: This specimen includes other DNA sequences encoding the same CDR3. J is TRBJ2-2 and V is TRBV27; the D is unclear. Germline values: CDR1 MNHEY, CDR2 SMNVEV (reference sequence). The CDR3 runs to 13 residues. V was pared by 2 bases and J by 3 bases, with 4 bases between. The CDR3 DNA sequence: TGTGCCAGCAGTTTAAGGTACACCGGGGAGCTGTTTTTT. Protein: CASSLRYTGELFF.

The J gene is TRBJ1-2, the V gene TRBV7-2; possible D gene TRBD1, 5 bases. Germline CDR1 and CDR2: SGHTA and FQGNSA. The CDR3 has 12 residues. The V end was cut by 3 bases, the J end by 6 bases, with 8 bases between. The DNA for the CDR3 is TGTGCCAGCAGCTTTTTAGGGGATGGCTACACCTTC. Amino acid sequence: CASSFLGDGYTF.

This sequence joins TRBV7-2 and TRBJ1-1; maybe TRBD1 (5 bases). Trimming shortened V by 4 bases and J by 3 bases, and 21 bases separated the two germline ends. Germline V lookup: CDR1 SGHTA, CDR2 FQGNSA. The CDR3 consists of 17 residues. This CDR3 is CASSSAGWGGPDTEAFF. CDR3 in DNA: TGTGCCAGCAGCTCGGCAGGGTGGGGTGGTCCGGACACTGAAGCTTTCTTT. The full variable domain, in which reference TRBV7-2 and TRBJ1-1 provide the parts outside the CDR3, is GAGVSQSPSNKVTEKGKDVELRCDPISGHTALYWYRQSLGQGLEFLIYFQGNSAPDKSGLPSDRFSAERTGGSVSTLTIQRTQQEDSAVYLCASSSAGWGGPDTEAFFGQGTRLTVV.

The rearrangement uses TRBV7-9 and TRBJ2-3; 9 bases map to TRBD2. Germline loops: CDR1 SEHNR, CDR2 FQNEAQ (reference sequence). There are 18 residues in the CDR3. J gave up 0 bases and V 2 bases, and 9 bases lay outside the gene matches. The CDR3 here is CASSLRNSGSRSTDTQYF. The CDR3 coding sequence is TGTGCCAGCAGCTTAAGAAATAGCGGGAGTCGGAGCACAGATACGCAGTATTTT.

The chain recombines TRBV7-9 with TRBJ2-7; D gene ambiguous. The CDR3 has 13 amino acids. Germline CDR1 and CDR2: SEHNR and FQNEAQ (reference sequence). Trimming stripped 3 bases from V and 2 bases from J, with 8 bases between. CDR3 residues: CASSFSSTYEQYF. CDR3 bases: TGTGCCAGCAGCTTCTCCAGCACCTACGAGCAGTACTTC.

The CDR3 spells CASSHSGRGNIQYF. The CDR3 bases are TGTGCCAGCAGCCACTCCGGGCGGGGGAACATTCAGTACTTC. The V and J genes are TRBV7-9 and TRBJ2-4; 7 bases are shared with TRBD2. Germline assignment: CDR1 SEHNR and CDR2 FQNEAQ (reference sequence). J was trimmed by 7 bases and V by 5 bases; bases with no gene match: 8. The CDR3 consists of 14 residues.

The chain has TRBV11-2 and TRBJ1-1; D is possibly TRBD1 (6 bases). V lost 3 bases, J lost 1 base, and 15 bases lay in between. The CDR3 spans 16 residues. Per the germline V gene, CDR1 is SGHAT and CDR2 is FQNNGV. The CDR3 here is CASSFYREEGNTEAFF. Written as DNA, the CDR3 is TGTGCCAGCAGCTTTTACAGGGAAGAGGGGAACACTGAAGCTTTCTTT. The full variable domain, with the rest looked up from reference TRBV11-2 and TRBJ1-1, is EAGVAQSPRYKIIEKRQSVAFWCNPISGHATLYWYQQILGQGPKLLIQFQNNGVVDDSQLPKDRFSAERLKGVDSTLKIQPAKLEDSAVYLCASSFYREEGNTEAFFGQGTRLTVV.

This chain uses TRBV9 with TRBJ2-7; D call uncertain. This CDR3 contains 12 residues. Between the trimmed V and J ends, which lost 4 bases and 5 bases, there was a span of 10 bases. Looked up from germline, CDR1 is SGDLS and CDR2 is YYNGEE. CDR3 sequence: CASSSDSHEQYF. As DNA, the CDR3 is TGTGCCAGCAGCTCTGATTCCCACGAGCAGTACTTC.

The rearrangement links TRBV18 to TRBJ2-1; 9 nucleotides line up with TRBD1. The CDR3 is 16 residues long. V trimming: 4 bases; J trimming: 2 bases; junction bases outside the gene matches: 6. CDR1 is KGHSH, CDR2 LQKENI, per germline. For the CDR3, the DNA is TGTGCCAGCTCACAAACCGGGACAGGGCCCTACAATGAGCAGTTCTTC. It specifies CASSQTGTGPYNEQFF.

The gene calls are TRBV27 and TRBJ1-1; a possible D gene is TRBD1 (5 bases). V was trimmed by 6 bases and J by 4 bases, leaving 15 bases between them. Germline values: CDR1 MNHEY, CDR2 SMNVEV (reference sequence). The CDR3 is 14 residues long. As DNA, the CDR3 is TGTGCCAGCAGCCTCATCGGGGGGGGCACTGAAGCTTTCTTT. Its translation: CASSLIGGGTEAFF.

The chain is built from TRBV5-1 and TRBJ2-2; D unclear. V lost 6 bases to trimming and J lost 1 base, with 22 bases between them. This CDR3 has 18 residues. Germline assignment: CDR1 SGHRS and CDR2 YFSETQ. The CDR3 DNA follows: TGCGCCAGCACCCCCTTGGGCAGCGTTGGAGTGAACACCGGGGAGCTGTTTTTT. Translated: CASTPLGSVGVNTGELFF.

V gene TRBV4-1 combines with J gene TRBJ2-7; 8 positions match TRBD1. The CDR3 covers 15 residues. Trimming at V came to 3 bases and at J to 2 bases, leaving 6 bases not matched to a gene. Germline V gene lookup returns CDR1 MGHRA and CDR2 YSYEKL. CDR3 sequence: CASSHSGTGAYEQYF. Here the CDR3 DNA reads TGCGCCAGCAGCCATTCCGGGACAGGAGCCTACGAGCAGTACTTC.

The chain employs TRBV11-1 and TRBJ2-1, with D possibly being TRBD2 (6 bases). The CDR3 has 14 residues. With 0 bases removed from V and 11 bases from J, the gap between germline ends came to 14 bases. CDR1 is SGHAT and CDR2 is FQDESV in the germline V gene (reference sequence). CDR3 protein: CASSLAGLTMKQFF. The CDR3 DNA sequence: TGTGCCAGCAGCTTAGCGGGACTGACAATGAAGCAGTTCTTC.

The CDR3 DNA reads TGTGCCAGCAGCCAAGAGGGTAGGACACGGGATACGCAGTATTTT. As protein: CASSQEGRTRDTQYF. The chain links TRBV14 to TRBJ2-3; D may be TRBD1 (5 bases). CDR3 length: 15 amino acids. Trimming shortened V by 0 bases and J by 6 bases, and 13 bases separated the two germline ends. CDR1 and CDR2 (germline): SGHDN, FVKESK.

V usage is TRBV15 and J usage is TRBJ2-5, with 14 nucleotides matching TRBD2. Germline V gene sequence: CDR1 LNHNV, CDR2 YYDKDF (reference sequence). The CDR3 has 16 residues. V lost 0 bases and J lost 4; bases outside the gene matches: 1. The CDR3 nucleotides read TGTGCCACCAGCAGAGAGGGACTAGCGGGAGTAGAGACCCAGTACTTC. Translating it yields CATSREGLAGVETQYF.

Here the CDR3 reads CASSLFGGYEQYF. As DNA, the CDR3 is TGTGCCAGCAGTTTATTCGGGGGCTACGAGCAGTACTTC. The chain carries TRBV28 and TRBJ2-7; TRBD2 might be the D (6 bases). V was pared by 1 base and J by 3 bases, with 7 bases between. Germline V gene sequence: CDR1 MDHEN, CDR2 SYDVKM. CDR3 length: 13 residues.

The chain combines TRBV7-3 with TRBJ2-1; the match to TRBD2 covers 9 bases. The J segment lost 6 bases and the V segment lost 0 bases, leaving 6 bases of the junction unmatched. Germline V CDR1 and CDR2: SGHTA, FQGTGA. This CDR3 is 16 amino acids long. This chain's CDR3 is CASSLTLAGFTNEQFF. CDR3 sequence (DNA): TGTGCCAGCAGCTTAACCCTAGCGGGATTTACCAATGAGCAGTTCTTC.